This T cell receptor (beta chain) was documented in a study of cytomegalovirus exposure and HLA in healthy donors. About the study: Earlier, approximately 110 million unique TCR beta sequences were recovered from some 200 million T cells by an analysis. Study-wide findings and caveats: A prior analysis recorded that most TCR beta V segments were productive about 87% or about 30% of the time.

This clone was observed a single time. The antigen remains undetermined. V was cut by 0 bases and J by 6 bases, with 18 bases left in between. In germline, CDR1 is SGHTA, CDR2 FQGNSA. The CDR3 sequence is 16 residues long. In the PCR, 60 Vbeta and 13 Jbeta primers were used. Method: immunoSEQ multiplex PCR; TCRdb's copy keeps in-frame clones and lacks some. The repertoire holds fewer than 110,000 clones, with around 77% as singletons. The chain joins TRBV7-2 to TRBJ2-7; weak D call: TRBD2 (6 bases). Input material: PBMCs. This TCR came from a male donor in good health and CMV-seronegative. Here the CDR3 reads CASSLAFSVGGTEQYF. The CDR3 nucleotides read TGTGCCAGCAGCTTAGCTTTTTCGGTGGGAGGTACCGAGCAGTACTTC. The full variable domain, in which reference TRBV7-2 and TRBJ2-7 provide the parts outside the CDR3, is GAGVSQSPSNKVTEKGKDVELRCDPISGHTALYWYRQSLGQGLEFLIYFQGNSAPDKSGLPSDRFSAERTGGSVSTLTIQRTQQEDSAVYLCASSLAFSVGGTEQYFGPGTRLTVT.